This is a list of T cell receptor beta chains from one sample in a study of CD8 T cells in Susac syndrome. TCRdb called the immunoSEQ multiplex PCR reads again in MiXCR, with one record for every CDR3 protein. In the table there are 120,000 or so distinct CDR3 sequences, about 95% of which are singletons. The sequencing input was CD4+ T cells from PBMCs. These receptors all stem from a human donor in good health. CDR3s leave out the opening cysteine and the closing phenylalanine or tryptophan. Fields, in order: J gene, V gene, CDR3 protein.

J gene: TRBJ2-7; V gene: TRBV2; CDR3 protein: ASRGSMGEQY
J gene: TRBJ2-7; V gene: TRBV20-1; CDR3 protein: SARGGTETYEQY
J gene: TRBJ2-1; V gene: TRBV19; CDR3 protein: ASSTGGDRGRREQF
J gene: TRBJ2-3; V gene: TRBV28; CDR3 protein: ASSLTSDTQY
J gene: TRBJ1-5; V gene: TRBV29-1; CDR3 protein: SVESGRSQH
J gene: TRBJ2-2; V gene: TRBV27; CDR3 protein: ASTFLATAGELF
J gene: TRBJ1-1; V gene: TRBV5-1; CDR3 protein: ASSSLVSSTENTEAF
J gene: TRBJ2-7; V gene: TRBV7-9; CDR3 protein: ASSLEAGVNEQY
J gene: TRBJ2-2; V gene: TRBV20-1; CDR3 protein: SAREINRRLNTGELF
J gene: TRBJ2-4; V gene: TRBV29-1; CDR3 protein: SVRQLLAKNIQY
J gene: TRBJ2-1; V gene: TRBV3-1; CDR3 protein: ASSQTHEQF
J gene: TRBJ1-4; V gene: TRBV20-1; CDR3 protein: SAHAVTNEKLF
J gene: TRBJ2-1; V gene: TRBV29-1; CDR3 protein: SVVPRAHNEQF
J gene: TRBJ2-1; V gene: TRBV2; CDR3 protein: ASSEEGLQF
J gene: TRBJ2-1; V gene: TRBV29-1; CDR3 protein: SVDNEQF
J gene: TRBJ1-5; V gene: TRBV5-6; CDR3 protein: ASSGGGFGNQPQH
J gene: TRBJ2-2; V gene: TRBV19; CDR3 protein: ASSMAPEGTGELF
J gene: TRBJ1-5; V gene: TRBV21-1; CDR3 protein: ASSALAGGSNQPQH
J gene: TRBJ2-7; V gene: TRBV27; CDR3 protein: ASSFFSGTGVWEQY